This TCR beta chain comes out of a study of blood T cell repertoires in COVID-19. Clones were sequenced by immunoSEQ multiplex PCR, and TCRdb holds only the in-frame ones, with some missing. The sample lists over 400,000 clones, about 88% occurring once. V lost 5 bases and J lost 6, with 9 bases in between. The CDR3 consists of 12 residues. The sequence was collected from a woman in her sixties or seventies who had recovered from COVID-19. The genes are TRBV12-3 or TRBV12-4 and TRBJ2-3, with no clear D. Sequenced sample: PBMCs or T cells enriched from blood (not recorded which). CDR3 in amino acids: CASSLRADTQYF. The CDR3 DNA is TGTGCCAGCAGTCTACGAGCGGATACGCAGTATTTT.